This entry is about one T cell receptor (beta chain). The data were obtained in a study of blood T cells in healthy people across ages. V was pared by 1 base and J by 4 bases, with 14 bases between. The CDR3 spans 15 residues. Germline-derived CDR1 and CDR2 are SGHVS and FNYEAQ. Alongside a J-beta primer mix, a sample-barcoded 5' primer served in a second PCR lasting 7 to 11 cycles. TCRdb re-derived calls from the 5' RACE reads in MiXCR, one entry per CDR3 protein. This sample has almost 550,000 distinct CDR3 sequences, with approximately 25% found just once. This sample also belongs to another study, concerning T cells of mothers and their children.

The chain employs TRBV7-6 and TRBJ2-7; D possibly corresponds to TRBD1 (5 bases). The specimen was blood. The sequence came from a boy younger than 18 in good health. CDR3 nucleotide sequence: TGTGCCAGCAGCTTAGGTATAGGGGTAATGTACGAGCAGTACTTC. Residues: CASSLGIGVMYEQYF. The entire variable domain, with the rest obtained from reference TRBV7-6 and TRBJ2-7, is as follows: GAGVSQSPRYKVTKRGQDVALRCDPISGHVSLYWYRQALGQGPEFLTYFNYEAQQDKSGLPNDRFSAERPEGSISTLTIQRTEQRDSAMYRCASSLGIGVMYEQYFGPGTRLTVT.